Listed below are T cell receptor beta chains from one sample, sequenced in a study of T cells expressing NK-cell markers. TCRdb re-called the 5' RACE reads and gives one entry per CDR3 protein, without DNA. The listing records some 150,000 distinct CDR3 sequences. The sequenced sample consisted of blood T cells: a sorted CD56 or NKG2C T cell subset, CD4+ or CD8+ T cells, or bulk PBMC T cells (not recorded which). The receptors derive from a man younger than 30 in good health. CDR3s include the opening cysteine and the closing phenylalanine or tryptophan. Fields, in order: V gene, J gene, CDR3 protein.

>TRBV7-2|TRBJ2-7
CASGAGGLSEQYF
>TRBV4-3|TRBJ2-1
CASSQGLGMNEQFF
>TRBV12-3/TRBV12-4|TRBJ2-4
CASSQEGSAKNIQYF
>TRBV7-9|TRBJ2-5
CASSFHTSEETQYF
>TRBV25-1|TRBJ2-1
CASRVTGGAGNEQFF
>TRBV19|TRBJ1-5
CASSPQGGSQPQHF
>TRBV4-3|TRBJ2-2
CASSQLLGGRGLTGELFF
>TRBV11-2|TRBJ2-2
CASSPITSGELFF
>TRBV12-3/TRBV12-4|TRBJ2-5
CASSLQNEETQYF
>TRBV20-1|TRBJ2-3
CSAPAAGGGDTQYF
>TRBV3-1|TRBJ2-3
CASSQDTEVPRPTDTQYF
>TRBV9|TRBJ1-2
CASKVAGGGYTF
>TRBV10-2|TRBJ2-7
CASNYRDAFPYEQYF
>TRBV5-1|TRBJ2-1
CASSLGESSYNEQFF
>TRBV29-1|TRBJ1-3
CSGTQMTAFGNTIYF
>TRBV20-1|TRBJ1-1
CSARGSGNTEAFF
>TRBV20-1|TRBJ1-2
CSAKGQGMYGYTF
>TRBV30|TRBJ1-1
CAWSGTPSQGGTEAFF
>TRBV6-2/TRBV6-3|TRBJ2-5
CVAWNGRYQETQYF
>TRBV5-4|TRBJ2-1
CASSSPGAGGNEQFF
>TRBV27|TRBJ2-5
CASSLSPGDQETQYF
>TRBV7-9|TRBJ2-3
CASTYLGSGSTDTQYF
>TRBV27|TRBJ2-1
CASSPWAGTRSNEQFF
>TRBV27|TRBJ2-7
CASSPGTGIYEQYF
>TRBV7-8|TRBJ2-5
CASSLASRETQYF
>TRBV5-6|TRBJ2-7
CASSPRPGTVYEQYF
>TRBV9|TRBJ2-2
CASSVGQGSYTGELFF
>TRBV27|TRBJ2-1
CASGSLGALWQFF
>TRBV12-3/TRBV12-4|TRBJ2-6
CASRGPQGSGANVLTF
>TRBV9|TRBJ2-5
CASSPSLGGETQYF
>TRBV24-1|TRBJ1-2
CATSDPGLYGYTF
>TRBV19|TRBJ2-1
CATGTGGANEQFF
>TRBV6-5|TRBJ1-2
CASSYSRGDIYGYTF
>TRBV20-1|TRBJ1-3
CSARALGQGGNTIYF
>TRBV5-4|TRBJ2-2
CASRFGIHNTGELFF
>TRBV11-2|TRBJ2-7
CASRLDTTYEQYF
>TRBV10-1|TRBJ2-3
CASSESIVTSTDTQYF
>TRBV6-1|TRBJ2-3
CASSEASFRSGTDTQYF
>TRBV11-2|TRBJ2-7
CASSYTVRTSGSYEQYF
>TRBV5-6|TRBJ2-3
CASSPGQGPDTQYF